This T cell receptor beta chain was captured in a study of regulatory T cells in long-lasting Graves disease. Study conclusions and caveats: Authors noted too few samples as a limitation. Newly diagnosed disease favored TRBV20-1 and TRBJ2-1 over persistent disease. Persistent patients shared 2,500 to 3,000 public clonotypes among themselves. Newly diagnosed patients shared fewer, at more than 750.

HTBI primers from iRepertoire and Arm-PCR of CDR3 regions yielded the TCR beta libraries. TCRdb re-analysed the multiplex PCR reads in MiXCR, keeping a single row per CDR3 protein. The sample has 360,000 or so distinct CDR3 sequences, about 23% seen once. This clonotype was found many times. The antigen remains unidentified. The CDR3 spans 17 residues. J lost 6 bases, V lost 0 bases, and 11 bases had no gene match. Looked up from germline, CDR1 is MDHEN and CDR2 is SYDVKM. Stated time point: persistent/refractory GD, antithyroid drugs over 5 years with positive TRAb. Isolated PBMC RNA provided the starting material for the TCR library.

This sequence joins TRBV28 and TRBJ1-1, with 9 nucleotides matching TRBD1. Here the sequenced sample was peripheral blood mononuclear cells (PBMCs), taken when the disease was refractory, from a patient treated with antithyroid drugs. This TCR was sampled from a woman aged 40 to 49 with Graves disease. This chain's CDR3 is CASSLWIGTGTNAEAFF. The CDR3, as DNA: TGTGCCAGCAGTTTATGGATCGGGACAGGGACAAACGCTGAAGCTTTCTTT.